These 20 T cell receptor beta chains were all obtained from the same sample, sequenced in a study of cytomegalovirus exposure and HLA in healthy donors. The repertoire was sequenced with immunoSEQ multiplex PCR; TCRdb's copy has only in-frame clones and lacks some. The data show a few hundred thousand clones, around 86% seen once. The sequenced sample consisted of PBMCs. The receptors originated from a woman aged 18-30 years in good health and CMV-seronegative.

The chain uses TRBV29-1 and TRBJ2-3, with D perhaps TRBD2 (6 bases). Germline V gene lookup returns CDR1 SQVTM and CDR2 ANQGSEA. The CDR3 covers 13 residues. Trimming left V 5 bases short and J 5 bases short, with 14 bases between. The DNA of the CDR3 is TGCAGCGTTCGGGGCGGGATAGGAGATACGCAGTATTTT. Protein sequence: CSVRGGIGDTQYF.

The J gene is TRBJ2-7, the V gene TRBV28; D unclear. V lost 6 bases to trimming and J lost 7 bases, with 10 bases between them. Per germline, CDR1 MDHEN and CDR2 SYDVKM. The CDR3 totals 11 residues. The CDR3 region is CASSLQLEQYF. The CDR3 coding sequence is TGTGCCAGCAGCCTACAGTTGGAGCAGTACTTC.

The CDR3 DNA follows: TGTGCCAGCAGGCCCGGGACAGGGACCTACGAGCAGTACTTC. Translated: CASRPGTGTYEQYF. The gene calls are TRBV7-9 and TRBJ2-7, with TRBD1 matching 9 bases. This CDR3 region has 14 residues. Looked up from germline, CDR1 is SEHNR and CDR2 is FQNEAQ (reference sequence). Germline trimming cut 6 bases from V and 2 bases from J; bases unmatched to any gene: 5.

The chain combines TRBV4-1 with TRBJ2-2; no clear D. The germline V gene encodes CDR1 MGHRA and CDR2 YSYEKL. The CDR3 covers 15 residues. The germline V and J ends were trimmed by 0 bases and 3 bases, with 8 bases remaining between them. CDR3 DNA sequence: TGCGCCAGCAGCCAAGATGCTAGTCACACCGGGGAGCTGTTTTTT. Amino acids: CASSQDASHTGELFF.

The chain is built from TRBV28 and TRBJ1-3, with TRBD1 matching 9 bases. V lost 7 bases and J lost 0; bases outside the gene matches: 7. The CDR3 sequence is 16 residues long. The germline V gene encodes CDR1 MDHEN and CDR2 SYDVKM. The DNA of the CDR3 is TGTGCCAGCACATTTGGGACAGGGTTCTCTGGAAACACCATATATTTT. Residues: CASTFGTGFSGNTIYF.

V gene TRBV29-1 combines with J gene TRBJ2-1; 7 nucleotides line up with TRBD2. Germline-derived CDR1 and CDR2 are SQVTM and ANQGSEA. The CDR3 runs to 13 residues. Trimming took 4 bases from V and 5 from J; bases not matched to a gene: 5. The CDR3: CSVALAENNEQFF. Written as DNA, the CDR3 is TGCAGCGTTGCCCTAGCGGAGAACAATGAGCAGTTCTTC.

The chain combines TRBV29-1 with TRBJ2-5; TRBD1 might be the D (5 bases). The V end lost 0 bases, the J end lost 4 bases, and 18 bases lay between the germline ends. The CDR3 covers 16 residues. CDR1 SQVTM and CDR2 ANQGSEA come from the germline V gene. The CDR3 DNA follows: TGCAGCGTTGAAGATCCAGGTTATAAGGGGCGAGAGACCCAGTACTTC. Its translation: CSVEDPGYKGRETQYF.

V gene TRBV5-1 combines with J gene TRBJ2-4; 10 nucleotides match TRBD2. V lost 7 bases, J lost 7 bases, and 8 bases stayed unmatched. From germline, CDR1 is SGHRS and CDR2 YFSETQ. The CDR3 consists of 14 residues. This chain's CDR3 is CASRSASGSNIQYF. The CDR3 nucleotides read TGCGCCAGCCGTTCGGCTAGCGGGAGTAACATTCAGTACTTC.

The chain couples TRBV28 to TRBJ2-5; D might be TRBD2 (6 bases). The V end was cut by 6 bases, the J end by 1 base, with 15 bases between. Looked up from germline, CDR1 is MDHEN and CDR2 is SYDVKM. This CDR3 has 15 residues. CDR3 DNA sequence: TGTGCCAGCAGGGAGATAGCGGCAGGCCAAGAGACCCAGTACTTC. This gives the protein CASREIAAGQETQYF.

The V call is TRBV9, the J call TRBJ2-1, with TRBD2 identical over 8 bases. CDR1 is SGDLS, CDR2 YYNGEE, per germline. Trimming removed 0 bases from V and 7 bases from J; junction bases left unmatched: 3. The CDR3 is made up of 14 amino acids. CDR3 DNA sequence: TGTGCCAGCAGCGTAGTATCGGGGGGGAATGAGCAGTTCTTC. Translating gives CASSVVSGGNEQFF.

The rearrangement uses TRBV7-2 and TRBJ2-1; possible D gene TRBD1, 6 bases. There are 14 residues in the CDR3. CDR1 is SGHTA, CDR2 FQGNSA, per germline. Trimming stripped 4 bases from V and 12 bases from J, with 19 bases between. In nucleotides, the CDR3 is TGTGCCAGCAGCTCCCACGGCCTACAGGGCTCGCAGTTCTTC. Translating it yields CASSSHGLQGSQFF.

The J gene is TRBJ2-3, the V gene TRBV2, with a tentative D call TRBD2 (5 bases). The CDR3 has 16 amino acids. V lost 0 bases to trimming and J lost 6 bases, with 16 bases between them. Germline loops: CDR1 SNHLY, CDR2 FYNNEI. This CDR3 is CASSEALEGYLDTQYF. The CDR3, as DNA: TGTGCCAGCAGTGAAGCGCTCGAGGGATATCTGGATACGCAGTATTTT.

V and J are TRBV11-1 and TRBJ2-1, with D possibly TRBD2 on 6 matching bases. This CDR3 contains 17 residues. Between the trimmed V and J ends, which lost 5 bases and 4 bases, there was a span of 21 bases. Germline values: CDR1 SGHAT, CDR2 FQDESV (reference sequence). The CDR3 reads CASSVPAWWEEYNEQFF. CDR3 nucleotide sequence: TGTGCCAGCAGCGTCCCAGCGTGGTGGGAGGAATACAATGAGCAGTTCTTC.

V is TRBV29-1 and J is TRBJ2-7, with TRBD1 matching over 8 bases. Germline V CDR1 and CDR2: SQVTM, ANQGSEA. V trimming: 6 bases; J trimming: 3 bases; junction bases outside the gene matches: 1. The CDR3 has 11 residues. CDR3 bases: TGCAGCGTGGGGACAGGCTACGAGCAGTACTTC. It codes for CSVGTGYEQYF.

J is TRBJ1-1 and V is TRBV28; 7 bases map to TRBD1. CDR1 MDHEN and CDR2 SYDVKM come from the germline V gene. CDR3 size: 15 residues. V lost 6 bases and J lost 3; bases outside the gene matches: 10. The CDR3 spells CASSRRQGLYTEAFF. The CDR3 DNA reads as TGTGCCAGCAGCCGACGACAGGGTCTGTACACTGAAGCTTTCTTT.

The J gene is TRBJ2-6, the V gene TRBV9, with 10 bases that match TRBD1. The trim removed 0 bases at V and 4 bases at J, leaving 7 bases unmatched. Germline CDR1 and CDR2: SGDLS and YYNGEE. This CDR3 comprises 18 residues. This CDR3 is CASSVAPGQGYGANVLTF. The CDR3 region has the DNA TGTGCCAGCAGCGTAGCCCCGGGACAGGGGTACGGGGCCAACGTCCTGACTTTC. The variable domain in full, completed from reference TRBV9 and TRBJ2-6, reads DSGVTQTPKHLITATGQRVTLRCSPRSGDLSVYWYQQSLDQGLQFLIQYYNGEERAKGNILERFSAQQFPDLHSELNLSSLELGDSALYFCASSVAPGQGYGANVLTFGAGSRLTVL.

The J gene is TRBJ2-1, the V gene TRBV7-3; TRBD1 aligns across 8 bases. V shed 5 bases, J shed 8 bases, and the junction held 11 bases outside the gene matches. The CDR3 length is 15 residues. The V gene's germline CDR1 is SGHTA and CDR2 FQGTGA. CDR3 DNA: TGTGCCAGCAGCGACAGGGGTCCCCCGTATGATGAGCAGTTCTTC. Amino acids: CASSDRGPPYDEQFF.

The rearrangement uses TRBV15 and TRBJ2-2; 13 nucleotides align to TRBD2. The CDR3 has 17 residues. Germline lookup yields CDR1 LNHNV and CDR2 YYDKDF (reference sequence). With V trimmed by 1 base and J by 3 bases, 2 bases remained unmatched. As DNA, the CDR3 is TGTGCCACCAGCAGAGGACTAGCGGGAGGCGACACCGGGGAGCTGTTTTTT. Its protein is CATSRGLAGGDTGELFF.

The rearrangement links TRBV10-1 to TRBJ2-7, with TRBD1 as a possible D gene (6 bases). CDR1 WNHNN and CDR2 SYGVQD come from the germline V gene (reference sequence). The CDR3 is 13 residues long. With 9 bases removed from V and 4 bases from J, the gap between germline ends came to 16 bases. The chain's CDR3 is CARGAPGEYEQYF. The CDR3 DNA is TGCGCCAGAGGAGCGCCAGGGGAATACGAGCAGTACTTC.

The V and J genes are TRBV5-1 and TRBJ2-7, with TRBD1 matching over 7 bases. The CDR3 consists of 14 residues. The ends lost 4 bases at V and 2 bases at J; junction bases unmatched: 6. Germline-derived CDR1 and CDR2 are SGHRS and YFSETQ. The CDR3 DNA sequence: TGCGCCAGCAGCCTGGGACAGCCTACCTACGAGCAGTACTTC. Amino acid sequence: CASSLGQPTYEQYF.